The T cell receptor beta chain under discussion was sequenced for a study of early T cells in non-severe SARS-CoV-2 infection. Study-level background: Unsorted whole blood bulk RNA was sequenced, with unpaired chains.

TCRdb called the 5' RACE reads again in MiXCR, with one record for every CDR3 protein. The sample lists 95,000 to 100,000 distinct CDR3 sequences, over 10% occurring once. This clonotype appeared many times. The germline gives CDR1 DFQATT, CDR2 SNEGSKA (reference sequence). This CDR3 comprises 14 residues. With 1 base clipped from V and 5 bases from J, the junction kept 4 bases outside the gene matches. This receptor was identified in an adult who was a healthcare worker with PCR-confirmed SARS-CoV-2 infection or an uninfected control (not recorded which). V usage is TRBV20-1 and J usage is TRBJ1-5; TRBD1 matches 8 bases. Material for sequencing was whole blood. CDR3 DNA sequence: TGCAGTGCTAGAGTGGCAGGGGGCTATCAGCCCCAGCATTTT. Amino acid sequence: CSARVAGGYQPQHF.